Each of the 14 T cell receptor beta chains below was sequenced from the same sample in a study of cytomegalovirus exposure and HLA in healthy donors (dated by TCRdb to 2016 to 2017). The library was built by means of the immunoSEQ multiplex PCR assay. For the multiplex PCR, a mixture combining 60 forward primers for TCR Vbeta segments and 13 reverse primers for TCR Jbeta segments was used. The table was pulled from immuneACCESS by TCRdb, which kept in-frame rearrangements only. Such tables lose some clones; where checked, under half of the loss comes from unresolved V genes, and the rest has no known cause. For this sample the table gives 150,000 to 200,000 clones, of which 70% to 85% were detected only once. The leading ten clones occupy roughly 3.2% of the sample. Sequenced input: PBMCs. These TCRs come from a man between 40 and 49 years old in good health and CMV-seropositive.

The V gene is TRBV13, the J gene TRBJ1-6; 7 nucleotides align to TRBD1. The CDR3 covers 16 residues. The V gene end was trimmed by 11 bases and the J gene end by 8 bases; junction bases not matched to a gene: 18. Germline V CDR1 and CDR2: PRHDT, FYEKMQ (reference sequence). The CDR3 sequence: CACRKGGSDWDSPLHF. As DNA, the CDR3 is TGTGCCTGCCGGAAAGGGGGCTCCGACTGGGATTCACCCCTCCACTTT.

The V and J genes are TRBV28 and TRBJ2-3; 7 bases line up with TRBD2. The CDR3 has 15 amino acids. The germline gives CDR1 MDHEN, CDR2 SYDVKM. The ends lost 3 bases at V and 2 bases at J; junction bases unmatched: 5. The CDR3 here is CASSFPGDYTDTQYF. The CDR3 region has the DNA TGTGCCAGCAGTTTCCCCGGGGACTACACAGATACGCAGTATTTT.

The chain recombines TRBV6-5 with TRBJ1-1; 10 nucleotides line up with TRBD1. This CDR3 comprises 13 residues. In germline, CDR1 is MNHEY, CDR2 SVGAGI. V dropped 6 bases and J dropped 4; count of bases not matched to a gene: 2. The CDR3 DNA reads as TGTGCCAGCAGCCGGACAGGGGGCACTGAAGCTTTCTTT. It encodes CASSRTGGTEAFF.

Regarding this clone: Additional DNA sequences in this sample encode the identical CDR3. The chain couples TRBV27 to TRBJ2-7, with 12 positions matching TRBD1. Germline CDR1 reads MNHEY; CDR2 reads SMNVEV (reference sequence). This CDR3 has 14 residues. With 5 bases clipped from V and 6 bases from J, the junction kept 5 bases outside the gene matches. CDR3 nucleotides: TGTGCCAGCAGTCCCGGGACAGGGGGCTCCGAGCAGTACTTC. Protein product: CASSPGTGGSEQYF.

This clone occurred a few times. The rearrangement uses TRBV7-2 and TRBJ2-7, with TRBD1 identical over 9 bases. V was pared by 5 bases and J by 6 bases, with 11 bases of the junction left unmatched. Germline V gives CDR1 SGHTA, CDR2 FQGNSA. This CDR3 spans 15 amino acids. DNA of the CDR3: TGTGCCAGCAGCCCCTCCTCCGGGACAGGGCTCGAGCAGTACTTC. Translated: CASSPSSGTGLEQYF.

The chain has TRBV4-3 and TRBJ2-5; 8 bases are shared with TRBD1. After removal of 1 base from V and 2 bases from J, the junction contained 3 bases not matched to a gene. The CDR3 is 15 residues long. Germline V gene sequence: CDR1 LGHNA, CDR2 YSLEER. Here the CDR3 reads CASSQGTGRQETQYF. The CDR3, as DNA: TGCGCCAGCAGCCAAGGGACAGGGAGGCAAGAGACCCAGTACTTC.

This chain connects TRBV7-9 to TRBJ2-3; possibly TRBD2 for D (6 bases). Trimming removed 4 bases from V and 2 bases from J, with 16 bases in between. CDR3 size: 16 residues. Germline CDR1 SEHNR, CDR2 FQNEAQ (reference sequence). CDR3 DNA: TGTGCCAGCAGCTCCGGTGGGGGGTCGGCCACAGATACGCAGTATTTT. Translation: CASSSGGGSATDTQYF.

The V and J genes are TRBV19 and TRBJ1-2; a weak D match, TRBD1 (6 bases). The CDR3 spans 15 residues. V was clipped by 7 bases and J by 0 bases, with 15 bases between them. Germline-derived CDR1 and CDR2 are LNHDA and SQIVND (reference sequence). CDR3 residues: CASTDSTGTNYGYTF. DNA for the CDR3: TGTGCCAGTACCGATTCGACAGGCACTAACTATGGCTACACCTTC.

This sequence joins TRBV6-5 and TRBJ2-7, with 9 bases matching TRBD2. This CDR3 comprises 13 residues. Germline V gives CDR1 MNHEY, CDR2 SVGAGI. The V and J ends lost 8 bases and 4 bases, in that order; junction bases with no gene match: 6. CDR3 sequence (DNA): TGTGCCAGCGGAGCGACTAGCGGATACGAGCAGTACTTC. Translation: CASGATSGYEQYF.

This clone was counted only a few times. The gene calls are TRBV19 and TRBJ2-2, with a tentative D call TRBD2 (5 bases). The CDR3 runs 13 residues. Trimming stripped 7 bases from V and 5 bases from J, with 11 bases between. The germline CDR1 and CDR2 sequences are LNHDA and SQIVND (reference sequence). The CDR3 protein is CASNRRGTGELFF. The DNA for the CDR3 is TGTGCCAGTAATCGCAGAGGGACCGGGGAGCTGTTTTTT.

The gene calls are TRBV18 and TRBJ2-5, with TRBD1 matching over 10 bases. The CDR3 is made up of 17 amino acids. The junction had 13 bases not matched to a gene; V was cut back by 6 bases and J by 3 bases. Germline values: CDR1 KGHSH, CDR2 LQKENI. This CDR3 reads CASSPTRTGGNKETQYF. In DNA form, the CDR3 reads TGTGCCAGCTCCCCTACGAGGACAGGGGGAAATAAAGAGACCCAGTACTTC.

The J gene is TRBJ2-7, the V gene TRBV5-1; D is possibly TRBD1 (6 bases). V lost 2 bases and J lost 2, with 14 bases in between. CDR3 length equals 15 residues. CDR1 and CDR2 (germline): SGHRS, YFSETQ. CDR3 residues: CASSLQGFRAYEQYF. The CDR3, as DNA: TGCGCCAGCAGCTTACAGGGTTTTCGGGCCTACGAGCAGTACTTC.

This clone has only one observation. V and J are TRBV7-2 and TRBJ1-1, with D perhaps TRBD1 (5 bases). The CDR3 sequence is 13 residues long. Germline CDR1 and CDR2: SGHTA and FQGNSA. V was shortened by 5 bases and J by 7 bases, with 14 bases between the two germline ends. CDR3 region: CASSPRDGSEAFF. As DNA, the CDR3 is TGTGCCAGCAGCCCCCGGGACGGGAGTGAAGCTTTCTTT.

This chain uses TRBV2 with TRBJ2-3; perhaps TRBD2 as D (6 bases). The CDR3 runs 12 residues. CDR1 and CDR2 from the germline V gene are SNHLY and FYNNEI. With 5 bases removed from V and 9 bases from J, the gap between germline ends came to 12 bases. The CDR3 bases are TGTGCCAGCAGTCGGGACTCCGACACGCAGTATTTT. Its translation is CASSRDSDTQYF.